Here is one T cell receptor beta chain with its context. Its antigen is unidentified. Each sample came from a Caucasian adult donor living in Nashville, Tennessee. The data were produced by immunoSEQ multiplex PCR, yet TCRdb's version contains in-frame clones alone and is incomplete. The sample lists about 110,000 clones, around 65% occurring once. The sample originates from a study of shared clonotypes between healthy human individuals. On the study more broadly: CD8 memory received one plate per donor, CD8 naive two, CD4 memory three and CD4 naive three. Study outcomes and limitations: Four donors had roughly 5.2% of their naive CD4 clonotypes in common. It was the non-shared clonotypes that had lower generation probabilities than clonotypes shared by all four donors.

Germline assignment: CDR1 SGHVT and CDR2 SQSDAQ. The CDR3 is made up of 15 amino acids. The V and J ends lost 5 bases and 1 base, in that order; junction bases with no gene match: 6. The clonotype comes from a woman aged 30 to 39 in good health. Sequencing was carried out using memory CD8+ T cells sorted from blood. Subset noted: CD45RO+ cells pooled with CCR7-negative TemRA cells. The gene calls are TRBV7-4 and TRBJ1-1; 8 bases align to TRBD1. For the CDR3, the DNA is TGTGCCAGCAGCCCAGGACAGGGATGGAACACTGAAGCTTTCTTT. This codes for CASSPGQGWNTEAFF.